The 21 T cell receptor beta chains below come from one sample, sequenced in a study of tumor-infiltrating lymphocytes in primary liver carcinoma (dated by TCRdb to about 2017). Reads for this sample came from an Illumina HiSeq 2500. Starting from approximately 0.5 ug total RNA, TCRbeta-specific cDNA was produced by reverse transcription with a constant-region primer and ProtoScript II reverse transcriptase. Construction of the TCRbeta libraries relied on three nested rounds of multiplex PCR, following a slightly modified ARM-PCR procedure. The first two PCR rounds used multiplex TRBV1-TRBV30 forward primers with a Cbeta reverse primer, each for about 11 cycles. TCRdb trimmed public reads at Q25 via fastp, called clones via MiXCR and kept in-frame beta chains. Rows are unified per CDR3 protein, each entry keeping the most common DNA and genes. The sample records approximately 110,000 distinct CDR3 sequences, 55% to 75% of which are singletons. 9.3% of the sample belongs to the ten largest clones.

Total RNA and DNA were co-extracted without cell sorting from around 20-30 mg of bulk tissue using the AllPrep DNA/RNA mini kit. The sample taken for sequencing was liver tumor tissue from sampling region 1. According to the study, the label for this sample's cell subset or site signals: tumor region T1, superior pole. The origin of the receptors is a woman aged 55 to 70 with primary liver carcinoma and hepatitis B virus infection.

The J gene is TRBJ2-5, the V gene TRBV11-2; no firm D call. The germline gives CDR1 SGHAT, CDR2 FQNNGV. CDR3 size: 11 residues. V was clipped by 1 base and J by 14 bases, with 11 bases between them. CDR3 nucleotides: TGTGCCAGCAGCTTAGCAGAGACACATTACTTC. Amino acid sequence: CASSLAETHYF.

V gene TRBV7-9 combines with J gene TRBJ1-2; maybe TRBD1 (6 bases). The V end was cut by 5 bases, the J end by 6 bases, with 13 bases between. Germline lookup yields CDR1 SEHNR and CDR2 FQNEAQ (reference sequence). The CDR3 totals 13 residues. The CDR3 sequence is CASSPDSNHGYTF. As DNA, the CDR3 is TGTGCCAGCAGCCCGGACAGCAACCATGGCTACACCTTC.

This clonotype was seen ten or more times. The J gene is TRBJ2-2, the V gene TRBV5-1; D ambiguous. V was cut by 1 base and J by 3 bases, with 7 bases left in between. This CDR3 spans 14 amino acids. The germline CDR1 and CDR2 sequences are SGHRS and YFSETQ. The CDR3 nucleotides are TGCGCCAGCAGCTTGCGCGTCGACACCGGGGAGCTGTTTTTT. This gives the protein CASSLRVDTGELFF.

As for this clonotype: This may stem from a read error, because a much larger clone lies one nucleotide away. The chain couples TRBV6-6 to TRBJ2-1; D remains unclear. Germline CDR1 MNHNY, CDR2 SVGAGI (reference sequence). This CDR3 comprises 14 residues. CDR3 sequence reads: CASSYRGVGNEQLF. In DNA, the CDR3 is TGTGCCAGCAGTTACCGTGGGGTTGGCAATGAGCAGCTCTTC.

About this clonotype itself: This may be a read error, as it is one base from a much larger clone. The CDR3 end shows no conserved phenylalanine or tryptophan, and so a read error is likely. This chain joins TRBV5-1 and TRBJ2-1, with 9 bases that match TRBD2. The CDR3 is 15 amino acids. V was pared by 3 bases and J by 7 bases, with 8 bases of the junction left unmatched. Germline CDR1 reads SGHRS; CDR2 reads YFSETQ. The DNA for the CDR3 is TGCGCCAGCAGCTCCGGGACTAGCCCCGGGAATGAGCAGTTCTAC. This encodes CASSSGTSPGNEQFY.

Regarding this clonotype: It may be a read error: a sequence one base away is much more abundant. The V and J genes are TRBV29-1 and TRBJ2-5, with 10 bases fitting TRBD2. V gave up 8 bases and J gave up 2 bases; unmatched junction bases: 11. CDR3 length: 15 amino acids. Germline assignment: CDR1 SQVTM and CDR2 ANQGSEA. CDR3 region: CSIWGASGRQETQYF. Written as DNA, the CDR3 is TGCAGCATCTGGGGGGCTAGCGGGAGACAAGAGACCCAGTACTTC. Full variable domain (remainder filled in from reference TRBV29-1 and TRBJ2-5): SAVISQKPSRDICQRGTSLTIQCQVDSQVTMMFWYRQQPGQSLTLIATANQGSEATYESGFVIDKFPISRPNLTFSTLTVSNMSPEDSSIYLCSIWGASGRQETQYFGPGTRLLVL.

As for this clonotype: A read error may produce the germline difference seen at one junction end. This chain joins TRBV11-2 and TRBJ1-4, with a weak D call TRBD1 (5 bases). Germline V gene sequence: CDR1 SGHAT, CDR2 FQNNGV. CDR3 length equals 14 residues. The CDR3 nucleotides are TGTGCCGGCAGTTTCCGGGACGAGGGTGAAAAACTGTTTTTT. Translated: CAGSFRDEGEKLFF.

The genes are TRBV28 and TRBJ2-1; TRBD2 might be the D (5 bases). The CDR3 is 16 amino acids. V gave up 8 bases and J gave up 3 bases, with 20 bases separating them. Germline CDR1 and CDR2: MDHEN and SYDVKM. CDR3 amino acids: CASCGFGLVGYNEQFF. The CDR3 DNA follows: TGTGCCAGCTGCGGGTTTGGGCTAGTGGGCTACAATGAGCAGTTCTTC.

A few counts support this clonotype. V and J are TRBV29-1 and TRBJ2-1; TRBD2 matches 13 bases. Losses at the gene ends were 5 bases for V and 0 bases for J; bases not matched to a gene: 19. The CDR3 is 21 residues long. Germline assignment: CDR1 SQVTM and CDR2 ANQGSEA. DNA for the CDR3: TGCAGCGTTCTAGGGTTCCCCGGGACTAGCGGGAAGACAAGCTCCTACAATGAGCAGTTCTTC. Its protein product is CSVLGFPGTSGKTSSYNEQFF.

This clonotype was picked up many times. The chain has TRBV6-5 and TRBJ2-7; 8 nucleotides line up with TRBD2. The CDR3 loop spans 14 amino acids. Germline-derived CDR1 and CDR2 are MNHEY and SVGAGI. The V gene end was trimmed by 8 bases and the J gene end by 4 bases; junction bases not matched to a gene: 10. CDR3 DNA sequence: TGTGCCAGCCAATTCGGGAGGGCCGGTTACGAGCAGTACTTC. Translated, it gives CASQFGRAGYEQYF.

A word on this clonotype: A clone one base away is much larger, so this may be a read error. V is TRBV10-1 and J is TRBJ1-1; D call uncertain. CDR1 is WNHNN, CDR2 SYGVQD, per germline (reference sequence). The CDR3 has 13 amino acids. V shed 3 bases and J shed 4 bases, with 9 bases lying between them. The CDR3 is CASSEGSPTEAFF. CDR3 DNA: TGCGCCAGCAGTGAAGGGTCACCCACTGAAGCTTTCTTT.

The chain carries TRBV7-8 and TRBJ2-5, with TRBD1 matching over 9 bases. Germline CDR1 reads SGHVS; CDR2 reads FQNEAQ. This CDR3 has 15 residues. V lost 5 bases, J lost 7 bases, and 11 bases stayed unmatched. In DNA, the CDR3 is TGTGCCAGCAGCGCGGGACAGGGACTTAATGGGACCCAGTACTTC. This translates into CASSAGQGLNGTQYF.

A word on this clonotype: This may be a read error: a much more frequent sequence differs by one nucleotide. V and J are TRBV12-3 or TRBV12-4 and TRBJ1-1; 7 nucleotides line up with TRBD1. This CDR3 contains 13 residues. The DNA of the CDR3 is TGTGCCAGCAGCGACAGGGTGGGAACTGAAGCTCTCTTT. This translates into CASSDRVGTEALF.

The sample holds a few counts of this clonotype. The genes are TRBV28 and TRBJ1-3, with D unresolved. The germline V gene has CDR1 MDHEN and CDR2 SYDVKM. The CDR3 loop spans 15 amino acids. The germline V and J ends were trimmed by 2 bases and 4 bases, with 12 bases remaining between them. The CDR3 bases are TGTGCCAGCAGTTTAAGCGCGGTGGCAGGAAACACCATATATTTT. Its protein is CASSLSAVAGNTIYF.

J is TRBJ2-7 and V is TRBV30, with 12 bases lining up with TRBD2. The CDR3 spans 15 residues. V trimming: 4 bases; J trimming: 1 base; junction bases outside the gene matches: 5. CDR1 GTSNPN and CDR2 SVGIG come from the germline V gene (reference sequence). CDR3 in DNA: TGTGCCTGGACTAGCGGGAGGGCCTTTTCCTACGAGCAGTACTTC. As protein: CAWTSGRAFSYEQYF.

This clonotype was detected only once. A read error may produce the germline difference seen at one junction end. The chain is built from TRBV6-4 and TRBJ2-3; D is uncertain. From germline, CDR1 is MRHNA and CDR2 SNTAGT. The CDR3 consists of 15 residues. Here the CDR3 DNA reads TGTACCAGCAGTGCTGGTGTTTCCAGCACAGATACGCAGTATTTT. Encoded protein: CTSSAGVSSTDTQYF.

This sequence joins TRBV29-1 and TRBJ1-2; weak D call: TRBD1 (5 bases). The germline V gene encodes CDR1 SQVTM and CDR2 ANQGSEA. Between the trimmed V and J ends, which lost 4 bases and 6 bases, there was a span of 15 bases. The CDR3 spans 13 residues. The CDR3 region has the DNA TGCAGCGTTGCGCAGGGAGTAGAGGATGGCTACACCTTC. It codes for CSVAQGVEDGYTF.

On this clonotype itself: Germline and junction disagree at one end, which may indicate a read error. The chain's CDR3 is CSVEGGRPPLYVQYF. CDR3 DNA: TGCAGCGTTGAAGGCGGGAGGCCCCCATTATACGTGCAGTACTTC. The chain recombines TRBV29-1 with TRBJ2-7, with TRBD2 matching 8 bases. CDR3 size: 15 residues. CDR1 and CDR2 (germline): SQVTM, ANQGSEA.

Details on this clonotype: An end of the junction differs from the germline gene, which may be a read error. The gene calls are TRBV11-2 and TRBJ2-4, with a tentative D call TRBD2 (5 bases). The CDR3 length is 15 residues. Germline CDR1 and CDR2: SGHAT and FQNNGV. CDR3 sequence reads: CVSSLSAPLGSIQYF. In nucleotides, the CDR3 is TGTGTCAGCAGCTTGAGTGCGCCACTTGGGAGCATTCAGTACTTC. The whole variable domain, filled in from reference TRBV11-2 and TRBJ2-4, reads EAGVAQSPRYKIIEKRQSVAFWCNPISGHATLYWYQQILGQGPKLLIQFQNNGVVDDSQLPKDRFSAERLKGVDSTLKIQPAKLEDSAVYLCVSSLSAPLGSIQYFGAGTRLSVL.

About this clonotype itself: At one of its ends the junction is not consistent with the germline gene, which may arise from a read error. V and J are TRBV28 and TRBJ2-5; 9 bases are shared with TRBD1. This CDR3 spans 12 amino acids. Germline CDR1 and CDR2: MDHEN and SYDVKM. The CDR3 is CSSSSMDRGQYF. CDR3 sequence (DNA): TGTTCCAGCAGTTCGATGGACAGGGGACAGTACTTC.

The chain has TRBV11-3 and TRBJ2-7, with TRBD1 matching 12 bases. The CDR3 is 15 residues long. The V gene's germline CDR1 is SGHNT and CDR2 YENEEA. CDR3 DNA sequence: TGTGCAAGTAACCCCGGGACAGGGGGCAACTACGAGCAGTACTTC. It is translated as CASNPGTGGNYEQYF.